These 12 T cell receptor beta chains were sequenced from one sample in a study of cytomegalovirus exposure and HLA in healthy donors. PCR used 60 Vbeta primers and 13 Jbeta primers. Profiled with immunoSEQ multiplex PCR; TCRdb holds only in-frame clones, not every one. This sample has 100,000 or so clones, with roughly four fifths found just once. The sequenced sample consisted of PBMCs. Receptor source: a man aged 35 to 55 in good health and CMV-seronegative.

This CDR3 reads CASSSRQTYEQYF. CDR3 nucleotides: TGTGCCAGCAGCTCCCGACAGACCTACGAGCAGTACTTC. The chain recombines TRBV11-3 with TRBJ2-7; D perhaps matches TRBD1 (5 bases). The germline V gene has CDR1 SGHNT and CDR2 YENEEA. The CDR3 extends over 13 amino acids. Trimming removed 4 bases at V and 2 bases at J, with 9 bases between.

The chain joins TRBV12-5 to TRBJ2-2; 10 nucleotides match TRBD1. There are 15 residues in the CDR3. Looked up from germline, CDR1 is LGHNT and CDR2 is FRNRAP. V gave up 3 bases and J gave up 6 bases; unmatched junction bases: 4. The CDR3 sequence: CASGFMGTGAGELFF. CDR3 DNA: TGTGCTAGTGGTTTCATGGGGACAGGGGCCGGGGAGCTGTTTTTT.

This clone occurred once. The V call is TRBV6-5, the J call TRBJ2-1, with D perhaps matching TRBD1 (6 bases). Trimming shortened V by 6 bases and J by 5 bases, and 11 bases separated the two germline ends. Germline V gives CDR1 MNHEY, CDR2 SVGAGI. The CDR3 runs 13 residues. CDR3 coding DNA: TGTGCCAGCAGCTGGACAGACAACAATGAGCAGTTCTTC. This translates into CASSWTDNNEQFF.

This clone was detected once. The CDR3 spells CASSEFGGGSGANVLTF. In nucleotides, the CDR3 is TGTGCCAGCAGTGAATTTGGCGGTGGCTCTGGGGCCAACGTCCTGACTTTC. J is TRBJ2-6 and V is TRBV6-1; D not resolved. The germline gives CDR1 MNHNS, CDR2 SASEGT. The V end lost 2 bases, the J end lost 0 bases, and 11 bases lay between the germline ends. The CDR3 runs 17 residues.

This sequence joins TRBV28 and TRBJ2-5, with 7 bases identical to TRBD2. The V gene end was trimmed by 5 bases and the J gene end by 5 bases; junction bases not matched to a gene: 11. Germline-derived CDR1 and CDR2 are MDHEN and SYDVKM. The CDR3 loop spans 15 amino acids. The DNA of the CDR3 is TGTGCCAGCAGTGTGACTAGCCCTCCTCAGGAGACCCAGTACTTC. Its translation: CASSVTSPPQETQYF. The full variable domain, in which reference TRBV28 and TRBJ2-5 provide the parts outside the CDR3, is DVKVTQSSRYLVKRTGEKVFLECVQDMDHENMFWYRQDPGLGLRLIYFSYDVKMKEKGDIPEGYSVSREKKERFSLILESASTNQTSMYLCASSVTSPPQETQYFGPGTRLLVL.

J is TRBJ1-1 and V is TRBV5-6; D may be TRBD1 (5 bases). CDR1 SGHDT and CDR2 YYEEEE come from the germline V gene. The CDR3 loop spans 15 amino acids. The germline V and J ends were trimmed by 3 bases and 1 base, with 13 bases remaining between them. CDR3 protein: CASSYELQANTEAFF. The CDR3 DNA reads TGTGCCAGCAGCTACGAACTACAGGCGAACACTGAAGCTTTCTTT.

The chain has TRBV5-6 and TRBJ2-1; TRBD2 matches at 12 bases. The CDR3 spans 16 residues. The trim removed 0 bases at V and 10 bases at J, leaving 8 bases unmatched. Germline CDR1 is SGHDT and CDR2 is YYEEEE. DNA of the CDR3: TGTGCCAGCAGCTTGGTTCTAGCGGGGGGGCCGGGGGAGCAGTTCTTC. Encoded protein: CASSLVLAGGPGEQFF.

The chain has TRBV6-6 and TRBJ2-7; 9 nucleotides agree with TRBD1. V was clipped by 0 bases and J by 7 bases; unmatched bases: 10. Germline values: CDR1 MNHNY, CDR2 SVGAGI (reference sequence). This CDR3 comprises 16 residues. CDR3 protein: CASSYSPGQGLGEQYF. CDR3 nucleotides: TGTGCCAGCAGTTACTCTCCGGGACAGGGACTTGGGGAGCAGTACTTC.

This chain uses TRBV28 with TRBJ1-3; tentatively, D is TRBD1 (5 bases). This CDR3 has 15 residues. V was shortened by 3 bases and J by 3 bases, with 12 bases between the two germline ends. The germline gives CDR1 MDHEN, CDR2 SYDVKM. CDR3 loop: CASSFLGGIGNTIYF. CDR3 in DNA: TGTGCCAGCAGTTTCCTCGGGGGAATTGGAAACACCATATATTTT.

This clone was detected a few times. The genes are TRBV18 and TRBJ2-2; 11 bases line up with TRBD2. This CDR3 has 16 amino acids. Trimming at V came to 0 bases and at J to 5 bases, leaving 2 bases not matched to a gene. Germline V gene lookup returns CDR1 KGHSH and CDR2 LQKENI. CDR3 region: CASSPPASGGTGELFF. The CDR3 nucleotides are TGTGCCAGCTCACCACCGGCTAGCGGGGGGACCGGGGAGCTGTTTTTT.

The chain employs TRBV5-1 and TRBJ2-5; tentative D call: TRBD2 (7 bases). The CDR3 spans 14 residues. CDR1 and CDR2 (germline): SGHRS, YFSETQ. Deletions cut 2 bases from V and 5 bases from J, with 13 bases between. CDR3 sequence (DNA): TGCGCCAGCAGCTTAACACAGGGAGGGGAGACCCAGTACTTC. Translation: CASSLTQGGETQYF.

The V gene is TRBV28, the J gene TRBJ1-2; TRBD1 aligns across 8 bases. CDR1 and CDR2 from the germline V gene are MDHEN and SYDVKM. CDR3 size: 14 residues. The J segment lost 5 bases and the V segment lost 2 bases, leaving 4 bases of the junction unmatched. This CDR3 is CASSLPDRGYGYTF. In DNA, the CDR3 is TGTGCCAGCAGTTTACCCGACAGGGGATATGGCTACACCTTC.